Listed below are T cell receptor beta chains from one sample, sequenced in a study of blood T cells in healthy people across ages. TCRdb analysed the 5' RACE reads with MiXCR anew, one entry per CDR3 protein. The profile shows about 400,000 distinct CDR3 sequences, about 52% of them singletons. The sample comprised blood. These receptors were taken from a man in his fifties or sixties in good health. Each CDR3 is given with its conserved first and last residue. A row's size may be missing; if present it is once, few, many or a size class.

clone_size cdr3_length j_call v_call cdr3_aa
NA 19 TRBJ2-1 TRBV20-1 CSALLAGRSGRASGNEQFF
few 15 TRBJ2-7 TRBV6-5 CASSFTDPRSYEQYF
NA 15 TRBJ2-7 TRBV21-1 CASSTRQGVLYEQYF
NA 16 TRBJ2-3 TRBV20-1 CSARVASGPAGDTQYF
NA 19 TRBJ2-7 TRBV6-1 CASSEAPRLAGLSSYEQYF
NA 19 TRBJ2-4 TRBV2 CASSERGRGIQLAKNIQYF
many 14 TRBJ2-1 TRBV29-1 CSVEGASRAGEQFF
NA 15 TRBJ2-3 TRBV5-4 CASSLVDRATDTQYF
NA 13 TRBJ2-2 TRBV20-1 CSAPQGAGGELFF
many 15 TRBJ2-7 TRBV5-1 CASRSSGTGTYEQYF
NA 14 NA TRBV30 CAWKYGTLTYEQYF
NA 15 TRBJ2-5 TRBV3-1 CASSPLFGPPGAQYF
NA 14 TRBJ2-1 TRBV5-1 CASSLGLAGYEQFF
NA 15 TRBJ2-1 TRBV4-3 CASSQVPRGPGEQFF
NA 13 TRBJ2-5 TRBV6-5 CASSMTGTPTQYF
NA 14 TRBJ2-7 TRBV29-1 CSVGGRDITYEQYF
few 13 TRBJ2-3 TRBV7-2 CASSSRQHNTQYF
NA 15 TRBJ1-2 TRBV5-1 CASTPGTAFNYGYTF
NA 15 TRBJ2-7 TRBV6-2/TRBV6-3 CASSRPGGRAYEQYF
once 15 TRBJ1-4 TRBV7-2 CASSLALGGGEKLFF
NA 16 NA TRBV25-1 CASSEEEGQGKETQYF
NA 16 TRBJ2-3 TRBV6-4 CASSDRGGGSTDTQYF
NA 11 TRBJ2-3 TRBV7-2 CASSRQYTQYF
NA 15 TRBJ2-1 TRBV2 CASSEKRGDYNEQFF
NA 16 TRBJ2-7 TRBV20-1 CSASGVGTGSSYEQYF
NA 15 TRBJ2-5 TRBV21-1 CASSNGDIGEETQYF
once 12 NA TRBV28 CASRLTGCEQYF
once 15 TRBJ1-2 TRBV7-2 CASSSTTGVGSGYTF
once 12 TRBJ2-3 TRBV6-1 CASSESGYTQYF
NA 11 TRBJ2-7 TRBV20-1 CSARIYNEQYF
NA 13 TRBJ2-3 TRBV13 CASSLRYTDTQYF
NA 14 TRBJ1-1 TRBV20-1 CSAGPPGSHTEAFF
NA 15 NA TRBV6-1 CASSEARTGSYEQYF
few 14 TRBJ2-7 TRBV5-4 CASSGGGGIYEQYF
NA 15 TRBJ2-1 TRBV29-1 CSVVTSGRTYNEQFF
NA 14 TRBJ2-7 TRBV5-1 CASAPGTGVYEQYF
NA 14 TRBJ2-7 TRBV5-1 CASSLRGGGHEQYF
NA 12 TRBJ2-5 TRBV20-1 CSAHPGGETQYF
few 16 TRBJ2-6 TRBV6-7 CASSYLMGAGANVLTF
NA 14 TRBJ1-2 TRBV5-1 CASSLAEVNYGYTF
NA 13 TRBJ1-2 TRBV21-1 CASSPTGHYGYTF
few 13 TRBJ2-7 TRBV20-1 CSAVRGQSYEQYF
NA 13 TRBJ1-2 TRBV6-2/TRBV6-3 CASAKTGAYGYTF
NA 14 TRBJ2-1 TRBV5-1 CASSFGNSYNEQFF
once 11 TRBJ2-1 TRBV5-1 CASSVGMGQFF
NA 14 TRBJ2-7 TRBV7-8 CASSPGLAAYEQYF
few 12 TRBJ2-5 TRBV20-1 CSAAGQQETQYF
few 15 TRBJ2-3 TRBV7-2 CASSLSYSSTDTQYF
NA 13 TRBJ2-1 TRBV7-2 CASSFAQNNEQFF
NA 16 TRBJ2-3 TRBV10-3 CAISERGTEPTDTQYF
few 17 TRBJ2-4 TRBV6-1 CASRSGTSGLAKNIQYF
NA 15 TRBJ2-3 TRBV18 CASSPHKGSADTQYF
NA 17 TRBJ2-3 TRBV11-2 CASSLGTSSSSTDTQYF
few 15 TRBJ2-1 TRBV7-9 CASTQIWASGGEQFF
few 13 NA TRBV27 CASSLKVTYEQYF
few 14 TRBJ2-1 TRBV5-1 CASSIGTGGNEQFF
NA 14 TRBJ1-1 TRBV20-1 CSATTGDINTEAFF